This T cell receptor (beta chain) originates from a study of shared clonotypes between healthy human individuals. The V end was cut by 5 bases, the J end by 0 bases, with 10 bases between. Germline CDR1 MDHEN, CDR2 SYDVKM. This CDR3 contains 14 residues. Method: immunoSEQ multiplex PCR; TCRdb's copy keeps in-frame clones and lacks some. The data hold over a million clones, with more than 75% observed a single time. Adults of Caucasian background living in Nashville, Tennessee made up all donors. Material: memory CD4+ T cells from PBMCs. Subset described: CD45RA-negative fraction. The chain uses TRBV28 and TRBJ1-1; D uncertain. This receptor was taken from a man younger than 35 in good health. Some clones in this sample may be carry-over from other donors' samples. The CDR3 loop reads CASSETSMNTEAFF. The CDR3 DNA is TGTGCCAGCAGTGAGACAAGTATGAACACTGAAGCTTTCTTT.